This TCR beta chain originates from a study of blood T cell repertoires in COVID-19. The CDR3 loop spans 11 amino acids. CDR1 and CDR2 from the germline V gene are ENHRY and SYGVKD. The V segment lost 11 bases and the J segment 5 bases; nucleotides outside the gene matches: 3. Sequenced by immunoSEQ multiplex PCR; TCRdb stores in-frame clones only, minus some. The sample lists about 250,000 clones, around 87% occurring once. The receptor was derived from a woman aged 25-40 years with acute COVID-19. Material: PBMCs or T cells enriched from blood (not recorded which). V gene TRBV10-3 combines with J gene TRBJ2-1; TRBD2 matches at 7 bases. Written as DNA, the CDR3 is TGTGCCGTTCTAGCGGACAATGAGCAGTTCTTC. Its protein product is CAVLADNEQFF.